The entry below gives a single T cell receptor (beta chain) sequence along with its context. Its antigen is unidentified. Assay: immunoSEQ multiplex PCR; the TCRdb copy retains only in-frame clones and omits some. The table shows 65,000 to 80,000 clones, with around 92% occurring only once. The sample is drawn from a study of OX40 agonist ivuxolimab in advanced cancers. As for the study in general: Checkpoint inhibitors had been given previously to roughly 40% of patients.

Findings and limits, study-wide: Partial responders dosed at 0.1-3.0 mg/kg displayed clonal expansion ranking among the lowest.

This TCR was sampled from an adult with an advanced solid tumor such as melanoma, head and neck, liver or kidney cancer. Material: CD4+ or CD8+ T cells sorted from blood, obtained in a trial of the OX40 agonist ivuxolimab.

The CDR3 DNA follows: TGTGCCAGCAGCCGCCCCCGGGGAAGGTTCGAGCAGTACTTC. The encoded protein is CASSRPRGRFEQYF. This rearrangement joins TRBV11-2 to TRBJ2-7; TRBD2 might be the D (5 bases). Germline loops: CDR1 SGHAT, CDR2 FQNNGV. V was cut by 5 bases and J by 6 bases, with 17 bases left in between. CDR3 length: 14 residues.